The sequence of this T cell receptor beta chain was determined in a study of regulatory T cells in long-lasting Graves disease listed by TCRdb under 2021. Turning to the overall study: Persistent Graves' disease was defined as antithyroid drug treatment for over 5 years with persistently positive TSH receptor autoantibodies. Persistent Graves' disease patients in the clinical cohort had taken antithyroid drugs for roughly ten years on average. Patients with persistent Graves' disease were compared with patients with newly diagnosed Graves' disease using TCR sequencing and RNA sequencing of peripheral blood. The study took place in China and was registered as a clinical trial. A total of some 33 samples were covered by TCR sequencing, comprising roughly 13 persistent and 20 or so newly diagnosed Graves' disease patients. General findings and caveats noted by the study authors: Patients with persistent disease shared more public clonotypes (around 2,500) than newly diagnosed patients did (approximately 1,000). Only peripheral blood was studied, because thyroid tissue, the primary lesion, was inaccessible. Lower TCR Shannon entropy and fewer highly expanded clones were observed in persistent Graves' disease patients than in newly diagnosed patients, which suggested clonal expansion. Sequencing and analysis were limited to the TCR beta chain. Persistent disease showed preferential use of TRBV28, TRBJ1-2 and TRBJ2-5, whereas newly diagnosed disease favored TRBV20-1 and TRBJ2-1. As a limitation, the authors acknowledged that the small sample size may reduce accuracy.

In the paper's terms, the time point label means: persistent/refractory GD, antithyroid drugs over 5 years with positive TRAb. For both TCR sequencing and RNA sequencing, RNA was extracted from PBMCs using TRIzol. The diagnosis of Graves' disease followed American Thyroid Association guidelines. Recruitment of patients was carried out at an endocrinology department in Xi'an, China. Each patient gave 7 to 9.5 milliliters of peripheral blood, collected in an EDTA anticoagulant tube. Ficoll Paque Plus density gradient separation was used to isolate PBMCs, and no further T cell sorting was done. An Agilent 2100 Bioanalyzer and agarose gel were used to assess RNA quality, and a NanoDrop 2000 was used to measure RNA concentration. As regards this clonotype: The antigen it binds to is not known. One end of the junction does not line up with germline, which may come from a read error.

Libraries came from multiplex PCR. Sequencing took place on an Illumina HiSeq 4000. TCR beta libraries were built with iRepertoire HTBI primers and Arm-PCR amplification of CDR3 regions. Gel purification was performed on PCR products prior to sequencing. The paper's processing steps were these. Gene usage analysis of CDR3 amino acid clonotypes used the 62 TRBV and 11 to 15 TRBJ segments found across samples. Filtered high-quality paired reads were merged into contigs using COPE and FqMerger. BLAST was used to align contigs to IMGT TRBV, TRBD and TRBJ reference genes, with CDR3 defined following IMGT. Any clonotype with a frequency above 0.1% was counted as a highly expanded clone. Repertoire diversity was measured by Shannon entropy, and V-J evenness by the Gini coefficient. Public clonotypes were defined as clonotypes shared by more than one individual. TCRdb reanalyzed the raw reads on its own, using fastp at Q25 for trimming and MiXCR for clone calling, and kept in-frame beta chains. A single entry per CDR3 protein holds the most common genes and DNA from its merged rows. The V and J calls here are based on TCRdb, not the publication. For this sample there are roughly 400,000 distinct CDR3 sequences; around 20% appear just once. The ten most abundant clones make up around an eighth of the sample.

CDR3 length: 15 amino acids, cysteine to phenylalanine. Just the 45-base CDR3 DNA is kept, in frame starting at base 1. The germline V gene yields SGHAT for CDR1 and FQNNGV for CDR2. The V and J genes are TRBV11-2 and TRBJ1-3, and 7 junctional nucleotides match TRBD1. The source material was peripheral blood mononuclear cells (PBMCs), sampled when the disease was refractory, from a patient treated with antithyroid drugs. The sequence was collected from a female donor with Graves disease. The CDR3 protein is CATISTGTSGTTIYF. The DNA sequence is given as TGTGCTACTATATCGACAGGGACCTCTGGAACCACCATATATTTT.